This note documents a single T cell receptor beta chain sequence. The antigen remains unidentified. This entry belongs to a study of T cell responses to AZD1222 COVID-19 vaccine. The germline V gene has CDR1 MDHEN and CDR2 SYDVKM. V lost 5 bases, J lost 9 bases, and 13 bases lay in between. This CDR3 region has 12 residues. Doses given second, at about 4 or about 12 weeks, were pooled. Only in-frame clones appear in the TCRdb table, and some are missing; sequencing was by immunoSEQ multiplex PCR. The repertoire holds about 180,000 clones, just over 85% seen once, with around 10% in the top ten. Study conclusions and caveats: Spike was spanned by vaccine-associated CD4 TCRs, with dominance at 160-218 and 743-854. Repertoires were sampled only after the peak T cell response.

The chain joins TRBV28 to TRBJ2-5; D is unclear. The receptor was isolated from an adult who received the AZD1222 COVID-19 vaccine. The sample consisted of peripheral blood, taken 28 days after the second AZD1222 dose. The CDR3 coding sequence is TGTGCCAGCAGTCGCCAAGGCCGACCCCAGTACTTC. This gives the protein CASSRQGRPQYF.